This T cell receptor (beta chain) was captured by sequencing in a study of cytomegalovirus exposure and HLA in healthy donors. Notes on the study in general: In a later analysis, specific HLA alleles were associated with about 18,000 TCR beta sequences at a 0.05 false discovery rate. In a later analysis, TCR beta V- and J-gene trimming showed a link to a missense DCLRE1C variant.

Germline CDR1 reads LGHNA; CDR2 reads YNFKEQ. Trimming shortened V by 1 base and J by 2 bases, and 14 bases separated the two germline ends. The CDR3 has 16 amino acids. PCR was performed using 60 Vbeta and 13 Jbeta primers. Original processing methods: Among the unique TCR beta chains that a later analysis counted, about 85 million in all, around 11 million were shared. The protocol was immunoSEQ multiplex PCR, while the TCRdb copy is restricted to in-frame clones and leaves out a portion. V and J calls and clone size are copied from that table; D and trimming were computed from the DNA. The top ten hold roughly 2.1% of the sample, which has more than 85,000 clones, around 72% seen once. There are a few counts of this clone. Its antigen is undetermined.

Sample: PBMCs. This chain joins TRBV4-2 and TRBJ1-1; possibly TRBD1 for D (5 bases). The receptor was derived from a man aged 30 to 45 in good health and CMV-seronegative. The CDR3 protein is CASSQVGQGINTEAFF. CDR3 nucleotide sequence: TGTGCCAGCAGCCAAGTCGGACAAGGGATAAACACTGAAGCTTTCTTT.